The 2 T cell receptor gamma chains presented below share a single source sample, sequenced in a study of Vδ1+ human thymocytes. Findings and caveats of the study: In the thymus, TRG and TRD repertoires looked highly polyclonal with Gaussian CDR3 lengths.

Extracted RNA was reverse transcribed into cDNA. The CDR3 regions were amplified by multiplex PCR from V-gene primers to a constant-region primer. TCRdb reran clone calling via CATT on the multiplex PCR reads. The sample holds tens of thousands of gamma-chain clones; around 20% are singletons and the top ten take about 1.8%. Their antigen targets remain unknown. The specimen was Vdelta1+ gamma-delta thymocytes from the thymus. The subset is: FACS-sorted CD3+ TCRalphabeta- TCRVdelta1+ TCRVdelta2- thymocytes. All receptors come from a girl under three years old who had congenital heart surgery.

The chain joins TRGV9 to TRGJP1. The length of the CDR3 is 15 residues. V shed 4 bases, J shed 0 bases, and the junction held 5 bases outside the gene matches. Germline values: CDR1 GITISATS, CDR2 ISYDGTV (reference sequence). The CDR3 DNA follows: TGTGCCTTGTGGGAAGAAGATACCACTGGTTGGTTCAAGATATTT. This codes for CALWEEDTTGWFKIF.

This clone was counted between two and nine times. The sample carries other DNA sequences with the same CDR3. The chain uses TRGV2 and TRGJP2. Germline V gene lookup returns CDR1 EGSNGY and CDR2 YDSYNSKV. V dropped 0 bases and J dropped 6; count of bases not matched to a gene: 4. The CDR3 sequence is 14 residues long. The CDR3 region is CATWDGGGDWIKTF. The CDR3 bases are TGTGCCACCTGGGACGGGGGTGGTGATTGGATCAAGACGTTT.